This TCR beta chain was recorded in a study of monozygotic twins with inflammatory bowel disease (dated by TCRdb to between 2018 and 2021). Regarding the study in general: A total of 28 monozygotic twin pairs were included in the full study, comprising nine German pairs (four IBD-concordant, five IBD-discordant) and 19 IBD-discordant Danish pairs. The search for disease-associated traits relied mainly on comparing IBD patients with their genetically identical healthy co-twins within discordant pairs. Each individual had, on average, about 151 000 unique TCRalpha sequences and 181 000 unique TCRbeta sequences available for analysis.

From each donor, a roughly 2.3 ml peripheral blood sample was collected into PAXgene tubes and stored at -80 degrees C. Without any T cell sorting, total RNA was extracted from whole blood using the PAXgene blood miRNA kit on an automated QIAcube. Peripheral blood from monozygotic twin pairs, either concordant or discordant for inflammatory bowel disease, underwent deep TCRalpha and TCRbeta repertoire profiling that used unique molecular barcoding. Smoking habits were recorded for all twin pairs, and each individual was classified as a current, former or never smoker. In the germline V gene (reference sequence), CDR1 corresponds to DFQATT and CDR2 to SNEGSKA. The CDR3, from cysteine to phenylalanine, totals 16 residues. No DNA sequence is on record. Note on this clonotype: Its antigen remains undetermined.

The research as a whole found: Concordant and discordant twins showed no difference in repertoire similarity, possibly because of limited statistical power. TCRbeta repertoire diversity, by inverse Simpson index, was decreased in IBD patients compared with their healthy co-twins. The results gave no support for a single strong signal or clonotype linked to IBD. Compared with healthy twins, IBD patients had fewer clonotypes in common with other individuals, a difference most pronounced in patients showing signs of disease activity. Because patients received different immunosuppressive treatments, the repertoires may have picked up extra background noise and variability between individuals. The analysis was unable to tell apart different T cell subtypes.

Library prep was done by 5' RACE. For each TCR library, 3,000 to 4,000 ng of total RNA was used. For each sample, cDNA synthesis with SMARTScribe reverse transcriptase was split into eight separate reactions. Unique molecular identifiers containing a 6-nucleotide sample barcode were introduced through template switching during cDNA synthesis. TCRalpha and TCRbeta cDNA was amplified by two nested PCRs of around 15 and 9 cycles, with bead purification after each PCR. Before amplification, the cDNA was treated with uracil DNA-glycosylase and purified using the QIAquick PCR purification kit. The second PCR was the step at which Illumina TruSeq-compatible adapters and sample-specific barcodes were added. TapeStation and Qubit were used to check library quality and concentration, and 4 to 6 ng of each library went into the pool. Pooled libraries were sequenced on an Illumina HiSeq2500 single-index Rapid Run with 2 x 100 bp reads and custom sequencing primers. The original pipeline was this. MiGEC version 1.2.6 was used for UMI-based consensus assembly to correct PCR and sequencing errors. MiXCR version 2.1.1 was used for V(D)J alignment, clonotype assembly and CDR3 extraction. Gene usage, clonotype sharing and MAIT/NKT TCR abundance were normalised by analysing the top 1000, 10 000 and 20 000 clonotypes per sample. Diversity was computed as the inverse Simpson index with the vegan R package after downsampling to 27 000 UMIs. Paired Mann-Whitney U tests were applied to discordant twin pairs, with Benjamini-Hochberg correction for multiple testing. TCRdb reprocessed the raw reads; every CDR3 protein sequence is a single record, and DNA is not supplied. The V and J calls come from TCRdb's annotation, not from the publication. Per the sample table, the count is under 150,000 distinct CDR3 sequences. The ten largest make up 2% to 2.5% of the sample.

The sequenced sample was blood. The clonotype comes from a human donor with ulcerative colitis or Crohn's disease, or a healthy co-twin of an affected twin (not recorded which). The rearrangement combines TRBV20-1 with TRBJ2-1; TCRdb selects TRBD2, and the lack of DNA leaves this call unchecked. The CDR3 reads CSANSATGFSYNEQFF.